The 3 T cell receptor beta chains given below trace back to one sample, sequenced in a study of cytomegalovirus exposure and HLA in healthy donors. The PCR ran on 60 Vbeta and 13 Jbeta primers. Clones were read by immunoSEQ multiplex PCR, and TCRdb kept only the in-frame ones, dropping some. The table shows over 200,000 clones, with approximately 84% occurring only once. Sequencing was carried out using PBMCs. The receptor set was obtained from a woman in her forties in good health and CMV-seronegative.

The chain is built from TRBV5-1 and TRBJ2-1; the D gene is possibly TRBD1 (5 bases). V was shortened by 1 base and J by 6 bases, with 14 bases between the two germline ends. The CDR3 length is 15 residues. Per the germline V gene, CDR1 is SGHRS and CDR2 is YFSETQ. The CDR3 loop is CASSLYQGKGNEQFF. CDR3 sequence (DNA): TGCGCCAGCAGCTTGTACCAGGGAAAAGGCAATGAGCAGTTCTTC. The whole variable domain, remainder taken from reference TRBV5-1 and TRBJ2-1, is KAGVTQTPRYLIKTRGQQVTLSCSPISGHRSVSWYQQTPGQGLQFLFEYFSETQRNKGNFPGRFSGRQFSNSRSEMNVSTLELGDSALYLCASSLYQGKGNEQFFGPGTRLTVL.

The chain combines TRBV6-5 with TRBJ2-3; D might be TRBD2 (6 bases). The CDR3 is 14 residues long. V was clipped by 6 bases and J by 0 bases, with 10 bases between them. From germline, CDR1 is MNHEY and CDR2 SVGAGI. Here the CDR3 DNA reads TGTGCCAGCAGCCCGGGACTCAGCACAGATACGCAGTATTTT. Its protein product is CASSPGLSTDTQYF.

V gene TRBV15 combines with J gene TRBJ1-6, with 8 bases aligning to TRBD1. Per the germline V gene, CDR1 is LNHNV and CDR2 is YYDKDF (reference sequence). This CDR3 comprises 15 residues. Trimming cost V 1 base and J 10 bases; bases outside gene matches: 6. CDR3: CATSRAAGGESPLHF. The CDR3 nucleotides read TGTGCCACCAGCAGAGCGGCAGGGGGCGAATCACCCCTCCACTTT.